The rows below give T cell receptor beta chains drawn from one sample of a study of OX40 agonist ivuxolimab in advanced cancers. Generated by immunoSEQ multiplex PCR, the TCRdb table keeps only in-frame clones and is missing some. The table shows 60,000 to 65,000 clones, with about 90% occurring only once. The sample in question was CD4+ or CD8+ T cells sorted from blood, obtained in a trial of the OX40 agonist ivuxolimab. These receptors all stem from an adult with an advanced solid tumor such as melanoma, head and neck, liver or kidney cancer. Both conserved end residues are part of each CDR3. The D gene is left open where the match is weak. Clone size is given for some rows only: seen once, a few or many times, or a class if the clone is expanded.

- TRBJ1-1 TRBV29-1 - CSVVGRGRGTEAFF TGCAGCGTTGTGGGCAGGGGAAGAGGCACTGAAGCTTTCTTT
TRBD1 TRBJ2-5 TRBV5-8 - CASSLLQGETQYF TGTGCCAGCAGCTTGTTACAGGGGGAGACCCAGTACTTC
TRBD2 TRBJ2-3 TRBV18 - CASSPGTSGIGTDTQYF TGTGCCAGCTCACCCGGGACTAGCGGGATAGGCACAGATACGCAGTATTTT
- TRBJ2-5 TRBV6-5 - CASSYSIGQETQYF TGTGCCAGCAGTTACTCGATAGGCCAAGAGACCCAGTACTTC
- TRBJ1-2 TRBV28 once CASSTVGDYGYTF TGTGCCAGCTCCACAGTAGGGGACTATGGCTACACCTTC
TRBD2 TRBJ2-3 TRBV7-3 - CASSSGLAGGTGDTQYF TGTGCCAGCAGCTCGGGACTAGCGGGAGGGACGGGAGATACGCAGTATTTT
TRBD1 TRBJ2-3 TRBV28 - CASRDPGQPTDTQYF TGTGCCAGCAGGGATCCGGGACAGCCCACAGATACGCAGTATTTT
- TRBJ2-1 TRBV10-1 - CASGDRTGTYNEQFF TGCGCCAGCGGCGATCGAACCGGCACCTACAATGAGCAGTTCTTC
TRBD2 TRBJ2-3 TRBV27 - CASSLRTSGSVEDTQYF TGTGCCAGCAGTTTAAGGACTAGCGGGAGTGTTGAGGATACGCAGTATTTT
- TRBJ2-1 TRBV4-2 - CASSQDWRQDPYNEQFF TGTGCCAGCAGCCAAGATTGGAGACAGGATCCCTACAATGAGCAGTTCTTC
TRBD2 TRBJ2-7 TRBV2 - CASSERLAGTYEQYF TGTGCCAGCAGTGAAAGACTAGCGGGGACCTACGAGCAGTACTTC
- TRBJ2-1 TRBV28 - CASRASMDEQFF TGTGCCAGCAGGGCCTCTATGGATGAGCAGTTCTTC
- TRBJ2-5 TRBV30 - CAWSVLAFPGETQYF TGTGCCTGGAGTGTACTGGCCTTCCCGGGGGAGACCCAGTACTTC
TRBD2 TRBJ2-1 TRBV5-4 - CASSFLAGDSEQFF TGTGCCAGCAGCTTCCTGGCGGGGGATAGTGAGCAGTTCTTC
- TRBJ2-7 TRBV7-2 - CASSREGRSYEQYF TGTGCCAGCAGCCGCGAGGGGCGGTCCTACGAGCAGTACTTC
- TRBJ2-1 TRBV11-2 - CASSFATANEGEQFF TGTGCCAGCAGCTTCGCGACGGCCAATGAGGGGGAGCAGTTCTTC
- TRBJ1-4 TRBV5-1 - CASSHQGSNEKLFF TGCGCCAGCAGCCATCAGGGCTCCAATGAAAAACTGTTTTTT
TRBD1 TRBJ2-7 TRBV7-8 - CASSLNAGTGYF TGTGCCAGCAGCCTAAATGCAGGGACAGGGTACTTC
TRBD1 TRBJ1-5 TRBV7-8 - CASSLIGQGANQPQHF TGTGCCAGCAGCTTAATCGGACAGGGGGCTAATCAGCCCCAGCATTTT
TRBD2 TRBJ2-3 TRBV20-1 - CSVAGTDTQYF TGCAGTGTAGCGGGAACAGATACGCAGTATTTT
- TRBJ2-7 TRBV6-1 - CASRIGGRTYEQYF TGTGCCAGCAGAATAGGGGGGAGAACCTACGAGCAGTACTTC
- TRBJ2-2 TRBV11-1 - CASRGRGNTGELFF TGTGCCAGCAGGGGCCGGGGAAACACCGGGGAGCTGTTTTTT
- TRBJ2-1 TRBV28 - CASTPQGQYNEQFF TGTGCCAGCACTCCCCAAGGGCAGTACAATGAGCAGTTCTTC
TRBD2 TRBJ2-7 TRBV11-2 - CASSLRAGVFEQYF TGTGCCAGCAGCTTGAGAGCGGGGGTCTTCGAGCAGTACTTC
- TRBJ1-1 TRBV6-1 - CASSTTRDSSEAFF TGTGCCAGCAGCACAACCCGGGACTCTTCTGAAGCTTTCTTT
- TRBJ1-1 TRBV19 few CASSPQDTEAFF TGTGCCAGTAGTCCCCAGGACACTGAAGCTTTCTTT